This entry features one TCR beta chain sequence. Its antigen is currently unknown. TCRdb's table, derived via immunoSEQ multiplex PCR, lists solely in-frame clones and lacks some. The sample consists of around 62,000 clones, about three quarters of them appearing once. Autoimmune disease history or systemic immunosuppression was exclusionary. Researchers took blood at baseline, on cycle 4 day 1, and on cycle 7 day 1. This sample is part of a study of OX40 agonist ivuxolimab in advanced cancers. The wider study: Earlier anti-PD-1, anti-PD-L1 or anti-CTLA-4 therapy was permitted; roughly 37% had received some.

General study points: Some of the nonresponding patients also showed low levels of normalized T-cell clonal expansion.

Per germline, CDR1 SGDLS and CDR2 YYNGEE. Trimming left V 3 bases short and J 1 base short, with 7 bases between. The CDR3 consists of 13 residues. The sequence was collected from an adult with an advanced solid tumor such as melanoma, head and neck, liver or kidney cancer. The rearrangement joins TRBV9 to TRBJ2-5; tentative D call: TRBD1 (5 bases). This sample comprised CD4+ or CD8+ T cells sorted from blood, obtained in a trial of the OX40 agonist ivuxolimab. The CDR3 nucleotides read TGTGCCAGCAGCGCAGGGTTCCAAGAGACCCAGTACTTC. The encoded protein is CASSAGFQETQYF. The full variable domain, rest sourced from reference TRBV9 and TRBJ2-5, is DSGVTQTPKHLITATGQRVTLRCSPRSGDLSVYWYQQSLDQGLQFLIQYYNGEERAKGNILERFSAQQFPDLHSELNLSSLELGDSALYFCASSAGFQETQYFGPGTRLLVL.